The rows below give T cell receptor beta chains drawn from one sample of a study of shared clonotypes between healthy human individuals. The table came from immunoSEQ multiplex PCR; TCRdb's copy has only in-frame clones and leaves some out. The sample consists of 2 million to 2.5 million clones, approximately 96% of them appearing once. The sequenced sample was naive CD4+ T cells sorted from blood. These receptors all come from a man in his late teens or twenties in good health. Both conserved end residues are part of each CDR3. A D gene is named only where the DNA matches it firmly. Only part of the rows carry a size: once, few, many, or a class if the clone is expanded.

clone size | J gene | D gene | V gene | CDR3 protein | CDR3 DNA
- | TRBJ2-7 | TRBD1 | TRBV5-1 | CASSRGQGDEQYF | TGCGCCAGCAGCAGGGGACAGGGGGACGAGCAGTACTTC
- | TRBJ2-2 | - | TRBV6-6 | CASTSPSTNTGELFF | TGTGCCAGCACCTCACCCTCTACGAACACCGGGGAGCTGTTTTTT
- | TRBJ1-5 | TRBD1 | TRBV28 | CASSGGQISNQPQHF | TGTGCCAGCAGTGGGGGACAGATCTCCAATCAGCCCCAGCATTTT
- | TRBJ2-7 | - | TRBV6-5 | CASSRQMGRGEQYF | TGTGCCAGCAGTAGACAGATGGGGAGAGGGGAGCAGTACTTC
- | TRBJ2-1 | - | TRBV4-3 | CASSQEAAGQYNEQFF | TGCGCCAGCAGCCAAGAGGCCGCGGGGCAGTACAATGAGCAGTTCTTC
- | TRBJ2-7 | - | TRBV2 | CASRQGTYEQYF | TGTGCCAGCAGACAGGGTACCTACGAGCAGTACTTC
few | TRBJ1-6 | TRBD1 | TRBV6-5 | CASSLRQGGNSPLHF | TGTGCCAGCAGTCTCCGACAGGGAGGTAATTCACCCCTCCACTTT
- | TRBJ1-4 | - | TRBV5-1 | CASSLEFQGNEKLFF | TGCGCCAGCAGCTTGGAGTTTCAGGGGAATGAAAAACTGTTTTTT
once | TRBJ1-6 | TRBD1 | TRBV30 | CAYQGAAGRDSPLHF | TGTGCCTACCAGGGGGCGGCCGGTAGAGATTCACCCCTCCACTTT
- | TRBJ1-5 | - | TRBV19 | CASSIPRGAIHQPQHF | TGTGCCAGTAGTATACCCCGGGGGGCGATTCATCAGCCCCAGCATTTT
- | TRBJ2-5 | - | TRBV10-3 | CAISDQGGETQYF | TGTGCCATCAGTGACCAGGGTGGGGAGACCCAGTACTTC
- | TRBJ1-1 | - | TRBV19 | CASSDLLATGTKNTEAFF | TGTGCCAGTAGTGATTTACTAGCGACCGGGACAAAGAACACTGAAGCTTTCTTT
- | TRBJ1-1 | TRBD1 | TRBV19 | CARPLRPPGQGLMNTEAFF | TGTGCCAGACCGTTAAGACCCCCGGGACAGGGGCTCATGAACACTGAAGCTTTCTTT
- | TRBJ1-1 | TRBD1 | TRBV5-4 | CASSYGTGKTEAFF | TGTGCCAGCAGCTACGGGACAGGGAAGACTGAAGCTTTCTTT
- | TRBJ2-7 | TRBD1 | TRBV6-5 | CASSYTLDRVGEQYF | TGTGCCAGCAGTTACACACTGGACAGGGTTGGGGAGCAGTACTTC
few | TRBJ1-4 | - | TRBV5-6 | CASSLNEKLFF | TGTGCCAGCAGCTTAAATGAAAAACTGTTTTTT
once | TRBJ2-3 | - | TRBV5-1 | CASTNRPGDSIDTQYF | TGCGCCAGCACCAATCGGCCCGGAGATTCGATAGATACGCAGTATTTT
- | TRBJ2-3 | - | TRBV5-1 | CASNFAGASTDTQYF | TGCGCCAGCAATTTTGCAGGAGCTAGCACAGATACGCAGTATTTT
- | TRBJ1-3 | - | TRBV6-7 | CASSSWGHLSGNTIYF | TGTGCCAGCAGTTCATGGGGCCACCTCTCTGGAAACACCATATATTTT
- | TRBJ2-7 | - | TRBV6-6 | CASSAGPSYEQYF | TGTGCCAGCAGTGCCGGACCTTCCTACGAGCAGTACTTC
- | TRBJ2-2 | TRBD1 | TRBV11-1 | CASSPDRVGGELFF | TGTGCCAGCAGCCCCGACAGGGTGGGCGGGGAGCTGTTTTTT
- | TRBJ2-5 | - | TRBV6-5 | CASSYSKLTAQETQYF | TGTGCCAGCAGTTACTCGAAGCTTACAGCCCAAGAGACCCAGTACTTC
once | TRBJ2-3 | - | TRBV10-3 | CAISAVRDTQYF | TGTGCCATCAGTGCAGTCCGGGATACGCAGTATTTT
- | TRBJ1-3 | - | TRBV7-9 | CASSPKGGPEGNTIYF | TGTGCCAGCAGCCCTAAGGGCGGACCCGAAGGAAACACCATATATTTT
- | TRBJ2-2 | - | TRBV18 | CASSENRGELFF | TGTGCCAGCTCAGAGAACCGGGGGGAGCTGTTTTTT
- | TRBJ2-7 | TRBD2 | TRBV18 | CASSQLSGSGIGEQYF | TGTGCCAGCTCACAACTGAGCGGGAGCGGGATAGGCGAGCAGTACTTC
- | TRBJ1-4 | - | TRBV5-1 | CASSLAGRNEKLFF | TGCGCCAGCAGCTTGGCTGGACGGAATGAAAAACTGTTTTTT
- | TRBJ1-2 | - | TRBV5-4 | CASSPPLVRGGGEYGYTF | TGTGCCAGCAGCCCACCTCTAGTCAGGGGTGGCGGAGAGTATGGCTACACCTTC
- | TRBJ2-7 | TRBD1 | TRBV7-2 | CASILIPGTGGNEQYF | TGTGCCAGCATCCTTATACCTGGGACAGGGGGAAACGAGCAGTACTTC
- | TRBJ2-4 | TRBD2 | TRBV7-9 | CASSFGTSGVAKNIQYF | TGTGCCAGCAGCTTTGGGACTAGCGGCGTAGCCAAAAACATTCAGTACTTC